A selection of T cell receptor beta chains follows, all from one sample in a study of identical twins. Via MiXCR, TCRdb re-called the 5' RACE reads, giving one row per CDR3 protein. Here the sample spans fewer than 250,000 distinct CDR3 sequences, less than 9.5% being singletons. Sequencing was done on a sample of memory (CD45RO+) T cells sorted from blood. The source of these receptors is a woman in her late teens or twenties in good health. The CDR3 runs from the conserved cysteine through the conserved F or W. D genes are given only for firm matches. Part of the rows lack a size; the others show once, few, many or a class for expanded clones.

V,D,size,J,CDR3,DNA
TRBV11-2,NA,NA,TRBJ2-7,CASSLAIGSYEQYF,TGTGCCAGCAGCTTAGCAATCGGCTCCTACGAGCAGTACTTC
TRBV30,NA,NA,TRBJ2-5,CAWSVGSQLQETQYF,TGTGCCTGGAGTGTGGGATCACAGCTCCAAGAGACCCAGTACTTC
TRBV6-1,TRBD1,many,TRBJ2-6,CASSRDSSGANVLTF,TGTGCCAGCAGCCGGGACAGCTCTGGGGCCAACGTCCTGACTTTC
TRBV5-1,TRBD1,NA,TRBJ1-6,CASSREQGFNSPLHF,TGCGCCAGCAGCCGCGAACAGGGGTTTAATTCACCCCTCCACTTT
TRBV12-3/TRBV12-4,NA,NA,TRBJ1-1,CASRFLGNTEAFF,TGTGCCAGCCGTTTTTTAGGGAACACTGAAGCTTTCTTT
TRBV20-1,NA,few,TRBJ2-1,CSGDENRDEQFF,TGCAGTGGGGACGAGAATCGGGATGAGCAGTTCTTC
TRBV3-1,TRBD2,many,TRBJ2-3,CASSPHGVAAGGMDTQYF,TGTGCCAGCAGCCCACACGGGGTGGCAGCGGGGGGAATGGATACGCAGTATTTT
TRBV20-1,NA,many,TRBJ2-7,CSARGGGHEQYF,TGCAGTGCTAGGGGGGGGGGGCACGAGCAGTACTTC
TRBV6-1,NA,NA,TRBJ2-4,CARTGTPLAKNIQYF,TGTGCCAGAACTGGGACACCGTTAGCCAAAAACATTCAGTACTTC
TRBV5-1,NA,NA,TRBJ1-1,CASSLYHRASMNTEAFF,TGCGCCAGCAGCTTGTATCACAGGGCCTCCATGAACACTGAAGCTTTCTTT
TRBV12-3/TRBV12-4,NA,few,TRBJ2-7,CASSLPLGRGRSYEQYF,TGTGCCAGCAGTTTACCCCTAGGCAGGGGCCGATCCTACGAGCAGTACTTC
TRBV12-3/TRBV12-4,NA,many,TRBJ1-1,CASGLRGEAFF,TGTGCCAGCGGCCTAAGGGGGGAAGCTTTCTTT
TRBV18,NA,NA,TRBJ2-5,CASSPPSRETQYF,TGTGCCAGCTCACCACCATCTAGAGAGACCCAGTACTTC
TRBV4-3,TRBD1,few,TRBJ2-1,CASSQPGQGAYEQFF,TGCGCCAGCAGCCAGCCGGGACAGGGGGCCTATGAGCAGTTCTTC
TRBV20-1,NA,few,TRBJ2-7,CSAEGSSYEQYF,TGCAGTGCGGAGGGTTCGTCCTACGAGCAGTACTTC
TRBV7-2,NA,many,TRBJ1-5,CASSLGINSQPQHF,TGTGCCAGCAGCTTGGGAATTAATAGCCAGCCCCAGCATTTT
TRBV12-3/TRBV12-4,NA,many,TRBJ2-1,CASSLRPNEQFF,TGTGCCAGCAGTTTACGACCCAATGAGCAGTTCTTC
TRBV18,NA,many,TRBJ1-1,CASSPYQARDYTEAFF,TGTGCCAGCTCACCTTATCAGGCCAGAGACTACACTGAAGCTTTCTTT
TRBV5-6,TRBD2,NA,TRBJ2-5,CASSLARGSRTQYF,TGTGCCAGCAGCTTGGCGCGGGGGAGTAGGACCCAGTACTTC
TRBV7-9,TRBD1,few,TRBJ2-7,CASSWTGGTYEQYF,TGTGCCAGCAGCTGGACAGGGGGAACCTACGAGCAGTACTTC
TRBV5-1,NA,few,TRBJ2-5,CASSPGTPGETQYF,TGCGCCAGCAGCCCCGGGACGCCTGGGGAGACCCAGTACTTC
TRBV5-1,NA,few,TRBJ1-4,CASSLNTATNEKLFF,TGCGCCAGCAGCTTGAATACAGCAACTAATGAAAAACTGTTTTTT
TRBV20-1,TRBD2,NA,TRBJ2-1,CSARGGVPEQFF,TGCAGTGCTAGGGGGGGGGTTCCGGAGCAGTTCTTC
TRBV25-1,TRBD1,few,TRBJ2-5,CASKQGAETQYF,TGTGCCAGCAAACAGGGGGCAGAGACCCAGTACTTC
TRBV7-8,NA,NA,TRBJ1-4,CASSLGANSLNEKLFF,TGTGCCAGCAGCTTGGGGGCCAATAGTCTTAATGAAAAACTGTTTTTT
TRBV9,NA,NA,TRBJ1-1,CASSVAPDRYEAFF,TGTGCCAGCAGCGTAGCGCCGGACCGATATGAAGCTTTCTTT
TRBV6-1,TRBD2,few,TRBJ2-2,CASRRSSGGASGELFF,TGTGCCAGCAGACGCTCTAGCGGGGGGGCGAGCGGGGAGCTGTTTTTT
TRBV5-1,TRBD1,few,TRBJ2-3,CASSLSLRQGWADTQYF,TGCGCCAGCAGCTTGTCGTTAAGACAGGGTTGGGCAGATACGCAGTATTTT
TRBV7-2,NA,many,TRBJ1-1,CASSLVTGTEAFF,TGTGCCAGCAGCTTAGTCACTGGCACTGAAGCTTTCTTT
TRBV5-1,NA,few,TRBJ2-5,CASSLEVMETQYF,TGCGCCAGCAGCTTGGAAGTAATGGAGACCCAGTACTTC
TRBV20-1,TRBD2,NA,TRBJ2-7,CSASFGRGSYEQYF,TGCAGTGCTAGTTTCGGGAGGGGGTCCTACGAGCAGTACTTC
TRBV10-1,NA,many,TRBJ2-2,CASSYRVRELFF,TGCGCCAGCAGCTACCGTGTCCGGGAGCTGTTTTTT
TRBV12-3/TRBV12-4,NA,few,TRBJ2-1,CASMGDSYNEQFF,TGTGCCAGCATGGGGGACTCCTACAATGAGCAGTTCTTC
TRBV6-1,NA,once,TRBJ2-1,CASSQWPGLGPGKLNEQFF,TGTGCCAGCAGTCAATGGCCAGGGTTGGGTCCGGGTAAACTAAATGAGCAGTTCTTC
TRBV7-4,NA,NA,TRBJ1-4,CAKSRRDEKLFF,TGTGCCAAAAGCAGGCGGGATGAAAAACTGTTTTTT
TRBV29-1,NA,NA,TRBJ2-6,CSVFQPSGANVLTF,TGCAGCGTTTTTCAGCCCTCTGGGGCCAACGTCCTGACTTTC
TRBV12-3/TRBV12-4,NA,many,TRBJ1-2,CASSLGVYGYTF,TGTGCCAGCAGTTTGGGTGTCTATGGCTACACCTTC
TRBV11-2,TRBD1,NA,TRBJ1-1,CASSSGQMGEAFF,TGTGCCAGCAGCTCGGGACAGATGGGTGAAGCTTTCTTT
TRBV7-9,NA,NA,TRBJ2-5,CASSRDLLAVIGETQYF,TGTGCCAGCAGCCGAGACCTCTTGGCGGTGATAGGAGAGACCCAGTACTTC
TRBV7-3,NA,NA,TRBJ1-5,CASSLNGLNQPQHF,TGTGCCAGCAGCTTAAACGGCCTCAATCAGCCCCAGCATTTT
TRBV7-2,NA,many,TRBJ2-5,CASSLGPAWETQYF,TGTGCCAGCAGCTTAGGACCAGCATGGGAGACCCAGTACTTC
TRBV12-3/TRBV12-4,NA,many,TRBJ2-7,CASSPQRFYEQYF,TGTGCCAGCAGTCCCCAGCGGTTCTACGAGCAGTACTTC